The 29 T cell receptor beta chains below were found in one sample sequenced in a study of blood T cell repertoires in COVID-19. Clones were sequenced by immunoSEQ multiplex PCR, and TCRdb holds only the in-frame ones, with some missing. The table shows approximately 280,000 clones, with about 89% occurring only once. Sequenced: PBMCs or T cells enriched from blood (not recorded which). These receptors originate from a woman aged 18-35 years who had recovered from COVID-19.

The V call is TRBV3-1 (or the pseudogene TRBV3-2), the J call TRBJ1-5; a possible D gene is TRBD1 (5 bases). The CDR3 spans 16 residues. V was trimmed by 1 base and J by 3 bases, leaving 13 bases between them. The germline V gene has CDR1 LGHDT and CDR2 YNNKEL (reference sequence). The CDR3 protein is CASSQAASGDNQPQHF. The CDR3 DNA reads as TGTGCCAGCAGCCAAGCCGCATCGGGGGACAATCAGCCCCAGCATTTT.

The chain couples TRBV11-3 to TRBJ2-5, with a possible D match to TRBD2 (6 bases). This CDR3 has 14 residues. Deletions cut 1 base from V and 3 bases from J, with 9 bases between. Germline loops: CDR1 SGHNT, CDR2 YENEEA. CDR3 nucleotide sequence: TGTGCCAGCAGCTTAGTCCGGACTAAAGAGACCCAGTACTTC. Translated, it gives CASSLVRTKETQYF.

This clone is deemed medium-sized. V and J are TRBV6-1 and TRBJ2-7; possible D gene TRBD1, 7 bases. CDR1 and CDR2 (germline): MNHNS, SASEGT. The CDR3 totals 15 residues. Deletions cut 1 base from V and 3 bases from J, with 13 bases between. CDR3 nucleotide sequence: TGTGCCAGCAGTGAAGACGGAGGGGGCGTCTACGAGCAGTACTTC. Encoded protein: CASSEDGGGVYEQYF.

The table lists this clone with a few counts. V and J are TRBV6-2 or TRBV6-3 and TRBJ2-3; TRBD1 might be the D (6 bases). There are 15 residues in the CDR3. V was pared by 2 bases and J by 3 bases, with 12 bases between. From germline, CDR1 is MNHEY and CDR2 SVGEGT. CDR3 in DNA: TGTGCCAGCAGTTACCGGACAGAAGCAACAGATACGCAGTATTTT. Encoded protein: CASSYRTEATDTQYF.

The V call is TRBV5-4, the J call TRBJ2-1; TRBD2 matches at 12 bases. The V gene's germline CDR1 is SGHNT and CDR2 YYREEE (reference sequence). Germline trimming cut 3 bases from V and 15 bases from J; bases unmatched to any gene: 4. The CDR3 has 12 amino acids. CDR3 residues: CASSSLAGGVFF. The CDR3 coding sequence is TGTGCCAGCAGCTCCCTAGCGGGGGGGGTGTTCTTC.

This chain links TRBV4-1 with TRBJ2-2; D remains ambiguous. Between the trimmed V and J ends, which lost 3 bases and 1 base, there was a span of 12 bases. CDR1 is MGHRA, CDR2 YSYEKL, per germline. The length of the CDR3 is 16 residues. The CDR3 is CASSHSADMNTGELFF. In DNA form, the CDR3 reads TGCGCCAGCAGCCATTCAGCTGACATGAACACCGGGGAGCTGTTTTTT.

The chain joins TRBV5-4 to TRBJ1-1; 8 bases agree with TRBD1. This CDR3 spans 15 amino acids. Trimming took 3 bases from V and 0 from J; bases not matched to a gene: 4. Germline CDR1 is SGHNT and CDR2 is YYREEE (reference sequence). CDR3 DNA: TGTGCCAGCAGCTCCATGGGACAGGTGAACACTGAAGCTTTCTTT. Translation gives CASSSMGQVNTEAFF.

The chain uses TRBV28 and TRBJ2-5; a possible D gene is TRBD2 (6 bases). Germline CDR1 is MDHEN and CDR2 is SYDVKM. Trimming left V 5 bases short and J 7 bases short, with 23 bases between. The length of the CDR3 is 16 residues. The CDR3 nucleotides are TGTGCCAGCAGTCCACCCGGGACTGTCGGCGTCGGGACCCAGTACTTC. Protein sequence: CASSPPGTVGVGTQYF. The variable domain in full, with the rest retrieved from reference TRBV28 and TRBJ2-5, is DVKVTQSSRYLVKRTGEKVFLECVQDMDHENMFWYRQDPGLGLRLIYFSYDVKMKEKGDIPEGYSVSREKKERFSLILESASTNQTSMYLCASSPPGTVGVGTQYFGPGTRLLVL.

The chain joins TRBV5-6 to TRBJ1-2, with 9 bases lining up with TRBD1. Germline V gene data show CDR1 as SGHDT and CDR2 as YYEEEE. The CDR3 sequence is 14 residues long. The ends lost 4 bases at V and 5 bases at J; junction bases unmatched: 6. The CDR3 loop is CASSPRDRAYGYTF. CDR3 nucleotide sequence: TGTGCCAGCAGCCCCCGGGACAGGGCGTATGGCTACACCTTC.

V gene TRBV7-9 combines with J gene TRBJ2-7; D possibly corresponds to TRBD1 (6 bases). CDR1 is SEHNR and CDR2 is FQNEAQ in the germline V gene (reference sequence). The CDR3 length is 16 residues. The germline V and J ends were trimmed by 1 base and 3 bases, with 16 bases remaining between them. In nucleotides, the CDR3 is TGTGCCAGCAGCTTAGGAGGACAGACCTTGGGCTACGAGCAGTACTTC. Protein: CASSLGGQTLGYEQYF.

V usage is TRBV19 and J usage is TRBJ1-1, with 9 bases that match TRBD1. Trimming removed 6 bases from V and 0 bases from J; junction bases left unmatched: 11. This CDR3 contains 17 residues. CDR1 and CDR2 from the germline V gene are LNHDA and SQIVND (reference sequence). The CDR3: CASSRDREWRMNTEAFF. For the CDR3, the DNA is TGTGCCAGTAGCCGGGACAGGGAGTGGAGGATGAACACTGAAGCTTTCTTT.

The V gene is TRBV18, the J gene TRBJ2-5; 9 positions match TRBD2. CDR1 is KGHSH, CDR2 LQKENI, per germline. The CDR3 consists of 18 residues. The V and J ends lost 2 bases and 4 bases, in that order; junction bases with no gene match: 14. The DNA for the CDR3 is TGTGCCAGCTCACCATCGAGGTATAGCGGGAGTGCGGGAGAGACCCAGTACTTC. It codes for CASSPSRYSGSAGETQYF. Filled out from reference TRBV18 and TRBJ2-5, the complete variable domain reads NAGVMQNPRHLVRRRGQEARLRCSPMKGHSHVYWYRQLPEEGLKFMVYLQKENIIDESGMPKERFSAEFPKEGPSILRIQQVVRGDSAAYFCASSPSRYSGSAGETQYFGPGTRLLVL.

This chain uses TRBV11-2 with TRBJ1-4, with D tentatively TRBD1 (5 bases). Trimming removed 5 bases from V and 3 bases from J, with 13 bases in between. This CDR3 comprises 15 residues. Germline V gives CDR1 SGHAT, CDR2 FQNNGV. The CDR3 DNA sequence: TGTGCCAGCAGCCGTACGGGACTGTCTAATGAAAAACTGTTTTTT. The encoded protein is CASSRTGLSNEKLFF.

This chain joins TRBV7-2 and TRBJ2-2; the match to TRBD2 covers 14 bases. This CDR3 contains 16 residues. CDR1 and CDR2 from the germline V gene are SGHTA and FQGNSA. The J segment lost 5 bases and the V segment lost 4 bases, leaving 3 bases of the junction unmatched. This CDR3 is CASSSWTSGRTGELFF. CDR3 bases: TGTGCCAGCAGCTCCTGGACTAGCGGGAGGACCGGGGAGCTGTTTTTT.

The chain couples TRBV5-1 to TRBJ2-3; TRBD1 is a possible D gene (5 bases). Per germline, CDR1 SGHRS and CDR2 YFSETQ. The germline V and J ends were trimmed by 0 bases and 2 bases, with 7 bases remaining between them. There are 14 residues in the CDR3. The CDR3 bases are TGCGCCAGCAGCTTGGACAGGATCACAGATACGCAGTATTTT. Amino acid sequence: CASSLDRITDTQYF.

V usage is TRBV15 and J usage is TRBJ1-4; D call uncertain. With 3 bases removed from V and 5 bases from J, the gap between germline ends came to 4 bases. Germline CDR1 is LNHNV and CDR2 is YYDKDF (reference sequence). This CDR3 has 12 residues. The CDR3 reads CATSSLNEKLFF. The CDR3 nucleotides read TGTGCCACCAGCAGCCTCAATGAAAAACTGTTTTTT. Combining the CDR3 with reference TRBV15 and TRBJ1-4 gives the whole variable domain DAMVIQNPRYQVTQFGKPVTLSCSQTLNHNVMYWYQQKSSQAPKLLFHYYDKDFNNEADTPDNFQSRRPNTSFCFLDIRSPGLGDTAMYLCATSSLNEKLFFGSGTQLSVL.

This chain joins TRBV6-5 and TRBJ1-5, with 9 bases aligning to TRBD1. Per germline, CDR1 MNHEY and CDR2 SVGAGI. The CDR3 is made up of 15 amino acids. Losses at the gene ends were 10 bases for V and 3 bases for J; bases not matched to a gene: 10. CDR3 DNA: TGTGCCACCACCCGAGGGACAGGGCACAATCAGCCCCAGCATTTT. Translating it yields CATTRGTGHNQPQHF.

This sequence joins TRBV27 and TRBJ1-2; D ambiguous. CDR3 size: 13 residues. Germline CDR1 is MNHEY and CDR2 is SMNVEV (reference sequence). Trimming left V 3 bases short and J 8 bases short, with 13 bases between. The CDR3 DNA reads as TGTGCCAGCAGTTTTTCGGGCCGGGAGGGCTACACCTTC. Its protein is CASSFSGREGYTF.

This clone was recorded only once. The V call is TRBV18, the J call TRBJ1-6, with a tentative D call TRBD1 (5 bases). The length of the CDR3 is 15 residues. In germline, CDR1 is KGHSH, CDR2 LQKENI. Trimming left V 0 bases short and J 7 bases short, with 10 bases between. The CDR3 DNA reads TGTGCCAGCTCACCACCGAAGGGACTAAATTCACCCCTCCACTTT. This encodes CASSPPKGLNSPLHF.

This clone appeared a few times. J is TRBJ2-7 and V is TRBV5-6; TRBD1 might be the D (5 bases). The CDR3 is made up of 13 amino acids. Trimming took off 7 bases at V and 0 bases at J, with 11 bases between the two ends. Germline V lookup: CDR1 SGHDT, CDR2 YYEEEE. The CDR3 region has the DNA TGTGCCAGCGCCTGGGGCAGCTCCTACGAGCAGTACTTC. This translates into CASAWGSSYEQYF.

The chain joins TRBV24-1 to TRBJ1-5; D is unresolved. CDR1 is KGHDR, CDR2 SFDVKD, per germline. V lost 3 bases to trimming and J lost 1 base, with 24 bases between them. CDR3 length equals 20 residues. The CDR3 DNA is TGTGCCACCAGTGATGTGAGGGCGAGGTACGGGGAAGGGAGCAATCAGCCCCAGCATTTT. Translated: CATSDVRARYGEGSNQPQHF.

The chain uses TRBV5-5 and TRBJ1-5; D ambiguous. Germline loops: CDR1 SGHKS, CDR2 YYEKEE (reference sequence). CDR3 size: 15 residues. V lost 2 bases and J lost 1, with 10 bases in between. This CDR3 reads CASSFSGMSNQPQHF. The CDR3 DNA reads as TGTGCCAGCAGCTTCTCCGGGATGAGCAATCAGCCCCAGCATTTT.

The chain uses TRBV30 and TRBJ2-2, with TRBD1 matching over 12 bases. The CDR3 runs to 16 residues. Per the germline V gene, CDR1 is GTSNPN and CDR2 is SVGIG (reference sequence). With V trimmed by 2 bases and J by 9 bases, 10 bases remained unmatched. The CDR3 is CAWSSGTGGGWRELFF. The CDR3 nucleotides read TGTGCCTGGAGTTCCGGGACAGGGGGCGGCTGGCGGGAGCTGTTTTTT. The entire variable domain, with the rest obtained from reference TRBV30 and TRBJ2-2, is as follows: SQTIHQWPATLVQPVGSPLSLECTVEGTSNPNLYWYRQAAGRGLQLLFYSVGIGQISSEVPQNLSASRPQDRQFILSSKKLLLSDSGFYLCAWSSGTGGGWRELFFGEGSRLTVL.

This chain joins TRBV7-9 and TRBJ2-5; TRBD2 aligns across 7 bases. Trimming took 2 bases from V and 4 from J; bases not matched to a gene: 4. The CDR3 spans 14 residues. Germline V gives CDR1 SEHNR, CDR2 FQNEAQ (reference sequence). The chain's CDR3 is CASSLNWGGETQYF. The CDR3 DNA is TGTGCCAGCAGCTTAAATTGGGGGGGAGAGACCCAGTACTTC.

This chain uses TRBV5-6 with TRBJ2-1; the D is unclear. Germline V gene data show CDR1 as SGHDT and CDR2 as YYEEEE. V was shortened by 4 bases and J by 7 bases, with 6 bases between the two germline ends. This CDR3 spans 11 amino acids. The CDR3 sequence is CASSLTNEQFF. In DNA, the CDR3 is TGTGCCAGCAGCCTGACTAATGAGCAGTTCTTC.

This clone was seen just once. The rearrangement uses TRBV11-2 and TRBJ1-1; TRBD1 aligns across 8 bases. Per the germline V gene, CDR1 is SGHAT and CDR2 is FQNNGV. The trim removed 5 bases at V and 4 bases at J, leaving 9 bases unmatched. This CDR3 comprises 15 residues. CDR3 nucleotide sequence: TGTGCCAGCAGCCTCCAACAGGGGGTTAGCACTGAAGCTTTCTTT. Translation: CASSLQQGVSTEAFF.

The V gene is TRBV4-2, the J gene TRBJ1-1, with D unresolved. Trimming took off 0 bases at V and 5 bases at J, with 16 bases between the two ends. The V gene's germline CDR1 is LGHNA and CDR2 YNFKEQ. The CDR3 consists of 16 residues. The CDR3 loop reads CASSQEGGQQSTEAFF. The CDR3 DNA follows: TGTGCCAGCAGCCAAGAGGGAGGGCAGCAAAGTACTGAAGCTTTCTTT.

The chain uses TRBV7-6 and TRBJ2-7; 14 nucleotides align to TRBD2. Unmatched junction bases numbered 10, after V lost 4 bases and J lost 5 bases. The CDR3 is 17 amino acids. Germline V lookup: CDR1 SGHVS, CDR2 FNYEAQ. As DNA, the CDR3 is TGTGCCAGCAGCTCCGGGACTAGCGGGAGTAATGTAGACGAGCAGTACTTC. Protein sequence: CASSSGTSGSNVDEQYF.

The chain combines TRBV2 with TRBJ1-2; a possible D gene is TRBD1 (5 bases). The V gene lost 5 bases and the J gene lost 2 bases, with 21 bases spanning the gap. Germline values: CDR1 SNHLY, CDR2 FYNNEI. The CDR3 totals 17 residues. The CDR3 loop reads CASSLGRHQIRNYGYTF. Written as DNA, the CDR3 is TGTGCCAGCAGTCTGGGGCGACACCAAATTAGAAACTATGGCTACACCTTC.